This T cell receptor beta chain was recorded in a study of blood T cells in healthy people across ages. General observations from the study: Greater diversity and more naive CD4+ cells were seen in long-lived donors than in aged donors.

Together with a sample-barcoded 5' primer, a J-beta primer mix was included in a second PCR lasting about 6 to 11 cycles. From the 5' RACE reads, TCRdb called clonotypes with MiXCR, one entry per CDR3 protein. The table lists about 1.1 million distinct CDR3 sequences, roughly two fifths of them singletons. There were healthy Caucasian individuals from Russia, aged roughly 6 to 100, serving as donors. As to this clonotype: Its antigen is still unknown.

The CDR3 length is 14 residues. The V segment lost 6 bases and the J segment 10 bases; nucleotides outside the gene matches: 8. The specimen was blood. The receptor's source is a man aged 18 to 35 in good health. The chain has TRBV12-3 or TRBV12-4 and TRBJ1-6, with TRBD1 matching 8 bases. The DNA for the CDR3 is TGTGCCAGCAGACGACAGGGGCCGGAGTCACCCCTCCACTTT. Amino acids: CASRRQGPESPLHF.